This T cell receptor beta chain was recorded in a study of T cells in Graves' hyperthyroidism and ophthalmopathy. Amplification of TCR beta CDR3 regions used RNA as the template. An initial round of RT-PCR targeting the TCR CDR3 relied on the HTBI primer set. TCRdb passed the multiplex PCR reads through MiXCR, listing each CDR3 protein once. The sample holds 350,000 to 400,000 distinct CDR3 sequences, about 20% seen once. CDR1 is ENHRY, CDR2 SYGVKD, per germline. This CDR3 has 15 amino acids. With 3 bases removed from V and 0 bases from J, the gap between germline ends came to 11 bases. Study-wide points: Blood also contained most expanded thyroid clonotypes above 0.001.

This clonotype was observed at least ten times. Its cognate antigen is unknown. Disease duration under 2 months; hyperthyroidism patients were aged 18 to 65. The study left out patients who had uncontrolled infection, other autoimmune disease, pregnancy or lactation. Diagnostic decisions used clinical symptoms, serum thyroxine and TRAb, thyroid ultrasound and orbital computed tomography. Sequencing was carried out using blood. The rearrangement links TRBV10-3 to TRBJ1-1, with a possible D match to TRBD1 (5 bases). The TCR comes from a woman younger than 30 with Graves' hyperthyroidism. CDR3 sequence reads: CAISDVGRVNTEAFF. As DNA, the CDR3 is TGTGCCATCAGTGATGTTGGCAGGGTGAACACTGAAGCTTTCTTT.